The 2 T cell receptor beta chains reported below all come from one sample, sequenced in a study of blood T cell repertoires in COVID-19. Only in-frame clones appear in the TCRdb table, and some are missing; sequencing was by immunoSEQ multiplex PCR. This table has 150,000 to 180,000 clones, 70% to 90% appearing once. Sequenced material: peripheral blood. These receptors were collected from a woman in her seventies with acute or convalescent COVID-19.

The DNA for the CDR3 is TGTGCCAGCGTATCCAGCACAGATACGCAGTATTTT. Translated, it gives CASVSSTDTQYF. This rearrangement joins TRBV6-5 to TRBJ2-3, with D hard to call. Germline assignment: CDR1 MNHEY and CDR2 SVGAGI. Trimming removed 8 bases from V and 0 bases from J, with 6 bases in between. The CDR3 runs to 12 residues.

This clone was detected a few times. The chain is built from TRBV5-1 and TRBJ2-7; D remains ambiguous. This CDR3 spans 13 amino acids. Trimming removed 5 bases from V and 1 base from J, with 10 bases in between. Germline CDR1 is SGHRS and CDR2 is YFSETQ. The CDR3 nucleotides read TGCGCCAGCAGGAAGCCCAGGTCCTACGAGCAGTACTTC. It codes for CASRKPRSYEQYF.